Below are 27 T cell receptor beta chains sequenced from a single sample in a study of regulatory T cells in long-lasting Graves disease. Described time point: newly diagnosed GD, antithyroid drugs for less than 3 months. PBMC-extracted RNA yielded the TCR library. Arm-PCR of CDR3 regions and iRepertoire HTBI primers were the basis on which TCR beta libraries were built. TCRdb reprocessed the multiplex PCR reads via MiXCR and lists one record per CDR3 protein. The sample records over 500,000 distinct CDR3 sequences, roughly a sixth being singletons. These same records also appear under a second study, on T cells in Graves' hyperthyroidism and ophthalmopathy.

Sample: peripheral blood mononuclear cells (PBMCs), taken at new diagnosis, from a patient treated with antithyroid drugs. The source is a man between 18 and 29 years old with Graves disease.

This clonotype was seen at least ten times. CDR3 nucleotide sequence: TGTGCCAGCAGCCAAGGTTCCGGGTCGGATCAGCCCCAGCATTTT. Translating gives CASSQGSGSDQPQHF. The V and J genes are TRBV3-1 and TRBJ1-5, with D unresolved. Germline assignment: CDR1 LGHDT and CDR2 YNNKEL (reference sequence). The CDR3 has 15 amino acids. Trimming took off 1 base at V and 5 bases at J, with 12 bases between the two ends.

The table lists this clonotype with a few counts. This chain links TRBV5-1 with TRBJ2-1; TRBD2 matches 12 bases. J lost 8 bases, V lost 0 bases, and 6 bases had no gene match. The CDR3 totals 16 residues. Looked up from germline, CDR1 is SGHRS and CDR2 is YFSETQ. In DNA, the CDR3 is TGCGCCAGCAGCTTGGCATCTAGCGGGAGGGGCGATGAGCAGTTCTTC. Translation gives CASSLASSGRGDEQFF.

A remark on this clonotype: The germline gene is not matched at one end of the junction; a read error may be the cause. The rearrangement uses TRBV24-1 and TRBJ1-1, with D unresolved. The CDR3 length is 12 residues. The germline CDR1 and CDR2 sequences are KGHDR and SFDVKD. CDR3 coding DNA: TGTGCCGCCAGTCGCCGGGACACTGAAGCTTTCTTT. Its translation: CAASRRDTEAFF.

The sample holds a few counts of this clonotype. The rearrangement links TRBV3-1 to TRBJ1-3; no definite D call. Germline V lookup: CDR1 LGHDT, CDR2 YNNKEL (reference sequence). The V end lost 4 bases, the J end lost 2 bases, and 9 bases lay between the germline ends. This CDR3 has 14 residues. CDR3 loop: CASSPLGTGNTIYF. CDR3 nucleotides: TGTGCCAGCAGCCCCCTCGGAACTGGAAACACCATATATTTT. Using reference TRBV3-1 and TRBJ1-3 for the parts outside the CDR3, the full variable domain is DTAVSQTPKYLVTQMGNDKSIKCEQNLGHDTMYWYKQDSKKFLKIMFSYNNKELIINETVPNRFSPKSPDKAHLNLHINSLELGDSAVYFCASSPLGTGNTIYFGEGSWLTVV.

CDR3 sequence (DNA): TGCAGTGCTAGTACCCTAGCGGGAGAACGAGATACGCAGTATTTT. It specifies CSASTLAGERDTQYF. The gene calls are TRBV20-1 and TRBJ2-3; 10 bases map to TRBD2. Germline CDR1 and CDR2: DFQATT and SNEGSKA (reference sequence). This CDR3 region has 15 residues. V lost 3 bases to trimming and J lost 5 bases; unmatched junction nucleotides: 8.

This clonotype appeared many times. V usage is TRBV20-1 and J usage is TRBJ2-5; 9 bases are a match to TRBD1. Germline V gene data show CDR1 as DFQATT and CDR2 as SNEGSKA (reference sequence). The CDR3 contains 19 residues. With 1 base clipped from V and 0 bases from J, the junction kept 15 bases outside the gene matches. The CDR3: CSARAGAGQGTNHQETQYF. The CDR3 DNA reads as TGCAGTGCTAGAGCCGGTGCGGGACAGGGCACGAACCACCAAGAGACCCAGTACTTC.

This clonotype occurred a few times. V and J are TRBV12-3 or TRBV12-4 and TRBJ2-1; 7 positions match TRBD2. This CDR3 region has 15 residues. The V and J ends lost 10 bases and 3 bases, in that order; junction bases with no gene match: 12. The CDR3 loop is CATRRERADYNEQFF. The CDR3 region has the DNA TGTGCCACTAGGCGGGAGAGGGCAGACTACAATGAGCAGTTCTTC.

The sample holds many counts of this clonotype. In nucleotides, the CDR3 is TGTGCCAGCAGACCCCGGGGACGGGGTTATTTCTTC. Its translation is CASRPRGRGYFF. The chain uses TRBV7-2 and TRBJ2-1; the D call may be TRBD1 or TRBD2 (5 bases each). There are 12 residues in the CDR3. The germline V gene has CDR1 SGHTA and CDR2 FQGNSA. V lost 6 bases to trimming and J lost 16 bases, with 19 bases between them. The entire variable domain, with the rest obtained from reference TRBV7-2 and TRBJ2-1, is as follows: GAGVSQSPSNKVTEKGKDVELRCDPISGHTALYWYRQSLGQGLEFLIYFQGNSAPDKSGLPSDRFSAERTGGSVSTLTIQRTQQEDSAVYLCASRPRGRGYFFGPGTRLTVL.

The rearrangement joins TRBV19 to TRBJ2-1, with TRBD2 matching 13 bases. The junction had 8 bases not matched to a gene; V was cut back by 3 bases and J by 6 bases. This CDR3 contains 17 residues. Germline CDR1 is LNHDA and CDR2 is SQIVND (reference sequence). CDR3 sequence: CASSIGLAGVGANEQFF. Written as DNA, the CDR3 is TGTGCCAGTAGTATTGGACTAGCGGGAGTAGGGGCCAATGAGCAGTTCTTC.

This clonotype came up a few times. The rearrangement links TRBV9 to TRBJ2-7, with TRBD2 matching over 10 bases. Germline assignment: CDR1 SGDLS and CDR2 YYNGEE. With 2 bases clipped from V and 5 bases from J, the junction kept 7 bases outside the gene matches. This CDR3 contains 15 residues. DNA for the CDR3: TGTGCCAGCAGCGTGGCCGGGACTAGCGTCCACGAGCAGTACTTC. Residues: CASSVAGTSVHEQYF.

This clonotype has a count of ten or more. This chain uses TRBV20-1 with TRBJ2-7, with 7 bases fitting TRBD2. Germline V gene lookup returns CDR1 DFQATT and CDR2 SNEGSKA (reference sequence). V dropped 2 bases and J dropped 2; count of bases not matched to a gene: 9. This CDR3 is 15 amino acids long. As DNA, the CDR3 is TGCAGTGCTAGAAACCCGGGGCGGGAGCCCTACGAGCAGTACTTC. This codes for CSARNPGREPYEQYF.

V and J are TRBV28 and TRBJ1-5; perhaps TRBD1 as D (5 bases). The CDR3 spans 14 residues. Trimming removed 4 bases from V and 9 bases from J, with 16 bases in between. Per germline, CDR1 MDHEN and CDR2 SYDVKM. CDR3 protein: CASSSWTGRGPQHF. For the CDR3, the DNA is TGTGCCAGCAGTTCCTGGACGGGGAGGGGGCCCCAGCATTTT.

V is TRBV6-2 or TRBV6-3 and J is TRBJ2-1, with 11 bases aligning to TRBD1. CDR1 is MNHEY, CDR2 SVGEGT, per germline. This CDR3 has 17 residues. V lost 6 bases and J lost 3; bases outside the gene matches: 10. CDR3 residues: CASRRTGGLTSYNEQFF. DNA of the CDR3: TGTGCCAGCAGGAGGACAGGGGGCTTGACAAGCTACAATGAGCAGTTCTTC.

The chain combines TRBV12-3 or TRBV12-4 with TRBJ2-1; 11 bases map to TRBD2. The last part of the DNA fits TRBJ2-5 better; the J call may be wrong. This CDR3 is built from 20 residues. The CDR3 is CASSGWISAELAGERETQYF. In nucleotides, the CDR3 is TGTGCCAGCAGTGGATGGATCAGCGCTGAACTAGCGGGGGAGCGAGAGACCCAGTACTTC.

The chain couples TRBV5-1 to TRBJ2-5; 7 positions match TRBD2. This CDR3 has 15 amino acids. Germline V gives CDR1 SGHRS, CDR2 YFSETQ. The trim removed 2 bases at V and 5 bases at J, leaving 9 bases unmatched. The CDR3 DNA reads TGCGCCAGCAGCTTTACCCTAGCGGCAGCGGAGACCCAGTACTTC. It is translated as CASSFTLAAAETQYF. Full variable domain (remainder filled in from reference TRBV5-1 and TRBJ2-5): KAGVTQTPRYLIKTRGQQVTLSCSPISGHRSVSWYQQTPGQGLQFLFEYFSETQRNKGNFPGRFSGRQFSNSRSEMNVSTLELGDSALYLCASSFTLAAAETQYFGPGTRLLVL.

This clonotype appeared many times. CDR3 DNA: TGTGCCAGCAGCCCGGGATGGTCAGATACGCAGTATTTT. It codes for CASSPGWSDTQYF. The chain combines TRBV7-3 with TRBJ2-3; TRBD2 is a possible D gene (5 bases). CDR3 length: 13 amino acids. The ends were cut back, 5 bases at V and 4 bases at J, with 10 bases in the middle. CDR1 and CDR2 from the germline V gene are SGHTA and FQGTGA.

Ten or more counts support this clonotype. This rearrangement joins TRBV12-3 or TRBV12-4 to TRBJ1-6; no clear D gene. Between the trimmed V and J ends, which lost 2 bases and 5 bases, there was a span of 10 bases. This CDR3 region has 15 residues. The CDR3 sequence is CASSLRSPNNSPLHF. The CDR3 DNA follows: TGTGCCAGCAGTTTAAGGAGCCCGAATAATTCACCCCTCCACTTT.

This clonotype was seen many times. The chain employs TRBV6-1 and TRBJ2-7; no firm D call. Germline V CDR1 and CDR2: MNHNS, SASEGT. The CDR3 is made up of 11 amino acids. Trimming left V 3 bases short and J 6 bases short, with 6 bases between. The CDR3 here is CASSDPLEQYF. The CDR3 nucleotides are TGTGCCAGCAGTGACCCCCTCGAGCAGTACTTC.

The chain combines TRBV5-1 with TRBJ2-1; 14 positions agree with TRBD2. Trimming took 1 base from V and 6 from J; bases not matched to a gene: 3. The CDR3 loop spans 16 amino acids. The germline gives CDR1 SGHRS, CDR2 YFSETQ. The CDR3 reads CASSLRGTSGGNEQFF. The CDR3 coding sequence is TGCGCCAGCAGCTTGCGTGGGACTAGCGGGGGCAATGAGCAGTTCTTC. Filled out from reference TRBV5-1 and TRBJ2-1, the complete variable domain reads KAGVTQTPRYLIKTRGQQVTLSCSPISGHRSVSWYQQTPGQGLQFLFEYFSETQRNKGNFPGRFSGRQFSNSRSEMNVSTLELGDSALYLCASSLRGTSGGNEQFFGPGTRLTVL.

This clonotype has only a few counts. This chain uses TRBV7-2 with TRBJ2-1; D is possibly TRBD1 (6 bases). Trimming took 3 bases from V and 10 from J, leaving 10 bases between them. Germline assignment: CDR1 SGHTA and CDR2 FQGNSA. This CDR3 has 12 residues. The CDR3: CASSFTGTEQFF. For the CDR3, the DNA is TGTGCCAGCAGCTTTACCGGGACAGAGCAGTTCTTC.

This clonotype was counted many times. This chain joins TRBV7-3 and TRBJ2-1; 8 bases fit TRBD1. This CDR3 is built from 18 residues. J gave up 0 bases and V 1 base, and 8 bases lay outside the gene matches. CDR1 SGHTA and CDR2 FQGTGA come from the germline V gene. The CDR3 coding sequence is TGTGCCAGCAGCTTAAGTTGGGAAACAGGGGGCTCCTACAATGAGCAGTTCTTC. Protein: CASSLSWETGGSYNEQFF.

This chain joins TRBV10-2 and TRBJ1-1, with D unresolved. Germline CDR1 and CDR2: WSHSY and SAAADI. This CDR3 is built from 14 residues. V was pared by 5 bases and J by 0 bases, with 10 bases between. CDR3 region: CASSQTYMNTEAFF. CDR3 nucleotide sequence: TGCGCCAGCAGTCAGACATACATGAACACTGAAGCTTTCTTT.

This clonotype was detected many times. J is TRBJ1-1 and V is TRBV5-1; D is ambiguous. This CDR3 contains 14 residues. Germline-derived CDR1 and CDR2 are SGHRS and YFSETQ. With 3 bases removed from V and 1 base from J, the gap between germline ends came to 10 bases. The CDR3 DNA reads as TGCGCCAGCAGCTCGGCCGCCTCGAACACTGAAGCTTTCTTT. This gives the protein CASSSAASNTEAFF.

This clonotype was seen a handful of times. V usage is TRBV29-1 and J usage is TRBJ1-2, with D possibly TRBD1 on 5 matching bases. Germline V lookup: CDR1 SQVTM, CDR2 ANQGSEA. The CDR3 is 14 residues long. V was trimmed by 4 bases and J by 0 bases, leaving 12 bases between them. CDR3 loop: CSVVSSRANYGYTF. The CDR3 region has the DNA TGCAGCGTTGTGTCGTCCAGGGCTAACTATGGCTACACCTTC.

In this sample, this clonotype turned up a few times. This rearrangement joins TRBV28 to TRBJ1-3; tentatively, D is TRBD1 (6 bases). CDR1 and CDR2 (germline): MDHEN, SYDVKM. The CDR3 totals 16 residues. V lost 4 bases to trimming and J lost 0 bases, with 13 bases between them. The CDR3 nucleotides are TGTGCCAGCAGTTCGGACAGCTTGAACTCTGGAAACACCATATATTTT. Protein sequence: CASSSDSLNSGNTIYF.

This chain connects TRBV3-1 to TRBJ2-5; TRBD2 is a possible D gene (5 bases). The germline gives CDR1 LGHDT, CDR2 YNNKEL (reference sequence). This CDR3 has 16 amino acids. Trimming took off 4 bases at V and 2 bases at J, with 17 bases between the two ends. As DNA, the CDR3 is TGTGCCAGCAGCCGAGATCTTTCAGCGGCACAAGAGACCCAGTACTTC. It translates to CASSRDLSAAQETQYF.

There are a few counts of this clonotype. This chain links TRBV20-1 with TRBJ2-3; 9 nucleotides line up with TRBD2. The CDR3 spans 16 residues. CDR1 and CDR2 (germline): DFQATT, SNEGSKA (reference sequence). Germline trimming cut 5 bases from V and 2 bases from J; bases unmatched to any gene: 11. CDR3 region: CSALAGQRASTDTQYF. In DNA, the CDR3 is TGCAGTGCTCTAGCGGGACAGCGGGCCTCCACAGATACGCAGTATTTT.